This TCR beta chain was captured in a study of beta chain features in type 1 diabetes. This clone was seen only a few times. Its specificity is unknown. General study points: These data did not resolve whether HLA type affects TCRB rearrangement.

Expressed TCRB transcripts were sequenced, since all the RNA that had been isolated was reverse transcribed. Data came from immunoSEQ multiplex PCR; TCRdb stores just in-frame clones and leaves some out. The sample yields 130,000 or so clones, around a tenth seen once. This TCR came from a woman aged 40 to 55 in good health. Sequencing was performed on central memory CD4+ T cells from blood.

CDR3 in DNA: TGTGCCAGCAGCCAAAGTTCGGGCGGGGGGGCCAGAGATACGCAGTATTTT. Protein: CASSQSSGGGARDTQYF. This chain uses TRBV4-2 with TRBJ2-3; TRBD2 aligns across 9 bases. Germline CDR1 LGHNA, CDR2 YNFKEQ. There are 17 residues in the CDR3. The V and J ends lost 2 bases and 5 bases, in that order; junction bases with no gene match: 11.